These 15 T cell receptor beta chains originate from one sample sequenced in a study of cytomegalovirus exposure and HLA in healthy donors. The PCR used 60 Vbeta and 13 Jbeta primers. The data were produced by immunoSEQ multiplex PCR, yet TCRdb's version contains in-frame clones alone and is incomplete. The sample has about 110,000 clones; roughly 80% are singletons. Sample: PBMCs. These receptors originate from a woman under 40 in good health and CMV-seronegative.

The chain joins TRBV30 to TRBJ1-5, with TRBD1 matching 7 bases. The CDR3 has 18 amino acids. Germline V CDR1 and CDR2: GTSNPN, SVGIG (reference sequence). The trim removed 1 base at V and 0 bases at J, leaving 12 bases unmatched. The CDR3 sequence is CAWSAGQVTINSNQPQHF. The CDR3, as DNA: TGTGCCTGGAGTGCCGGACAGGTAACTATCAATAGCAATCAGCCCCAGCATTTT.

This chain connects TRBV5-4 to TRBJ2-7; tentative D call: TRBD2 (7 bases). Trimming shortened V by 2 bases and J by 2 bases, and 20 bases separated the two germline ends. The CDR3 is made up of 17 amino acids. Germline CDR1 reads SGHNT; CDR2 reads YYREEE (reference sequence). Here the CDR3 DNA reads TGTGCCAGCAGCTTAGGACAGCCAGCGGGAAGAGCCTACGAGCAGTACTTC. Amino acid sequence: CASSLGQPAGRAYEQYF.

The V gene is TRBV7-2, the J gene TRBJ2-3, with 7 positions matching TRBD1. CDR3 length equals 14 residues. The V segment lost 5 bases and the J segment 5 bases; nucleotides outside the gene matches: 7. Germline V CDR1 and CDR2: SGHTA, FQGNSA. CDR3: CASSPWTGLDTQYF. The CDR3 nucleotides read TGTGCCAGCAGCCCATGGACAGGCTTAGATACGCAGTATTTT.

This clone was counted only a few times. This chain uses TRBV11-3 with TRBJ2-1, with 8 bases fitting TRBD1. The V and J ends lost 8 bases and 6 bases, in that order; junction bases with no gene match: 15. The germline V gene has CDR1 SGHNT and CDR2 YENEEA. The CDR3 is 16 amino acids. CDR3 coding DNA: TGTGCCAGCTCAGGATTCGGACAGGGATTGGGCAATGAGCAGTTCTTC. It is translated as CASSGFGQGLGNEQFF.

The rearrangement uses TRBV5-4 and TRBJ2-7; a weak D match, TRBD2 (6 bases). This CDR3 spans 13 amino acids. Germline V gene lookup returns CDR1 SGHNT and CDR2 YYREEE (reference sequence). The V end lost 4 bases, the J end lost 7 bases, and 15 bases lay between the germline ends. The CDR3 DNA sequence: TGTGCCAGCAGCCAGGGCGAGGGAGGAGAGCAGTACTTC. It specifies CASSQGEGGEQYF.

CDR3 DNA sequence: TGTGCCAGCTCACCTAACGGACAGGGAATCGGGGAGCTGTTTTTT. Protein: CASSPNGQGIGELFF. V gene TRBV18 combines with J gene TRBJ2-2; 8 bases agree with TRBD1. V shed 3 bases, J shed 7 bases, and the junction held 7 bases outside the gene matches. CDR1 KGHSH and CDR2 LQKENI come from the germline V gene. This CDR3 contains 15 residues.

J is TRBJ2-7 and V is TRBV30; D remains unclear. Germline-derived CDR1 and CDR2 are GTSNPN and SVGIG (reference sequence). The CDR3 spans 12 residues. The ends were cut back, 0 bases at V and 4 bases at J, with 7 bases in the middle. The CDR3 spells CAWSVSEYEQYF. The DNA for the CDR3 is TGTGCCTGGAGTGTCTCAGAATACGAGCAGTACTTC.

The chain recombines TRBV4-1 with TRBJ2-1; possibly TRBD2 for D (6 bases). The CDR3 is 16 residues long. The germline V gene encodes CDR1 MGHRA and CDR2 YSYEKL. Trimming cost V 1 base and J 10 bases, with 20 bases left between them. The CDR3 loop is CASSQGDNANRGEQFF. Here the CDR3 DNA reads TGCGCCAGCAGCCAAGGCGACAACGCGAATCGGGGGGAGCAGTTCTTC.

The genes are TRBV30 and TRBJ2-5; TRBD1 aligns across 12 bases. The trim removed 4 bases at V and 4 bases at J, leaving 7 bases unmatched. CDR3 length: 15 residues. Germline CDR1 reads GTSNPN; CDR2 reads SVGIG (reference sequence). The DNA for the CDR3 is TGTGCCTGGAATCTTTTGGGACAGGGGGCAGAGACCCAGTACTTC. This codes for CAWNLLGQGAETQYF.

V usage is TRBV6-5 and J usage is TRBJ2-7; TRBD2 matches at 7 bases. In germline, CDR1 is MNHEY, CDR2 SVGAGI. This CDR3 region has 15 residues. V shed 0 bases and J 2 bases; nucleotides not matched to a gene: 4. CDR3 in amino acids: CASSYSPSGPYEQYF. CDR3 nucleotides: TGTGCCAGCAGTTACTCACCTAGCGGACCCTACGAGCAGTACTTC.

This rearrangement joins TRBV10-3 to TRBJ1-1, with no clear D. Germline CDR1 and CDR2: ENHRY and SYGVKD. The ends were cut back, 8 bases at V and 0 bases at J, with 7 bases in the middle. This CDR3 comprises 12 residues. CDR3 protein: CAIRSMNTEAFF. Here the CDR3 DNA reads TGTGCCATCCGGAGTATGAACACTGAAGCTTTCTTT.

This chain uses TRBV9 with TRBJ2-7, with 7 bases matching TRBD2. In germline, CDR1 is SGDLS, CDR2 YYNGEE. This CDR3 has 15 amino acids. The V and J ends lost 3 bases and 1 base, in that order; junction bases with no gene match: 7. The chain's CDR3 is CASSASGLGSYEQYF. The CDR3 nucleotides read TGTGCCAGCAGCGCGTCCGGACTAGGGTCCTACGAGCAGTACTTC. The full variable domain, with the rest looked up from reference TRBV9 and TRBJ2-7, is DSGVTQTPKHLITATGQRVTLRCSPRSGDLSVYWYQQSLDQGLQFLIQYYNGEERAKGNILERFSAQQFPDLHSELNLSSLELGDSALYFCASSASGLGSYEQYFGPGTRLTVT.

The chain uses TRBV12-5 and TRBJ1-1; no reliable D call. Trimming cost V 3 bases and J 5 bases, with 7 bases left between them. Germline CDR1 reads LGHNT; CDR2 reads FRNRAP. The CDR3 is 12 residues long. CDR3 DNA sequence: TGTGCTAGTGGTTTTTCAGGAACTGAAGCTTTCTTT. Translated: CASGFSGTEAFF.

CDR3 DNA sequence: TGTGCCAGCAGTTTGGTCGGGAAGGGTCGGAAACTGTTTTTT. Translation: CASSLVGKGRKLFF. The chain carries TRBV28 and TRBJ1-4; D is uncertain. Trimming removed 3 bases at V and 11 bases at J, with 16 bases between. Germline V gene lookup returns CDR1 MDHEN and CDR2 SYDVKM. The CDR3 loop spans 14 amino acids.

The chain combines TRBV15 with TRBJ1-3; D remains ambiguous. The V gene lost 5 bases and the J gene lost 2 bases, with 10 bases spanning the gap. Germline V gives CDR1 LNHNV, CDR2 YYDKDF (reference sequence). The CDR3 runs 14 residues. The CDR3 loop is CATSPGETGNTIYF. In nucleotides, the CDR3 is TGTGCCACCAGCCCTGGGGAGACTGGAAACACCATATATTTT.